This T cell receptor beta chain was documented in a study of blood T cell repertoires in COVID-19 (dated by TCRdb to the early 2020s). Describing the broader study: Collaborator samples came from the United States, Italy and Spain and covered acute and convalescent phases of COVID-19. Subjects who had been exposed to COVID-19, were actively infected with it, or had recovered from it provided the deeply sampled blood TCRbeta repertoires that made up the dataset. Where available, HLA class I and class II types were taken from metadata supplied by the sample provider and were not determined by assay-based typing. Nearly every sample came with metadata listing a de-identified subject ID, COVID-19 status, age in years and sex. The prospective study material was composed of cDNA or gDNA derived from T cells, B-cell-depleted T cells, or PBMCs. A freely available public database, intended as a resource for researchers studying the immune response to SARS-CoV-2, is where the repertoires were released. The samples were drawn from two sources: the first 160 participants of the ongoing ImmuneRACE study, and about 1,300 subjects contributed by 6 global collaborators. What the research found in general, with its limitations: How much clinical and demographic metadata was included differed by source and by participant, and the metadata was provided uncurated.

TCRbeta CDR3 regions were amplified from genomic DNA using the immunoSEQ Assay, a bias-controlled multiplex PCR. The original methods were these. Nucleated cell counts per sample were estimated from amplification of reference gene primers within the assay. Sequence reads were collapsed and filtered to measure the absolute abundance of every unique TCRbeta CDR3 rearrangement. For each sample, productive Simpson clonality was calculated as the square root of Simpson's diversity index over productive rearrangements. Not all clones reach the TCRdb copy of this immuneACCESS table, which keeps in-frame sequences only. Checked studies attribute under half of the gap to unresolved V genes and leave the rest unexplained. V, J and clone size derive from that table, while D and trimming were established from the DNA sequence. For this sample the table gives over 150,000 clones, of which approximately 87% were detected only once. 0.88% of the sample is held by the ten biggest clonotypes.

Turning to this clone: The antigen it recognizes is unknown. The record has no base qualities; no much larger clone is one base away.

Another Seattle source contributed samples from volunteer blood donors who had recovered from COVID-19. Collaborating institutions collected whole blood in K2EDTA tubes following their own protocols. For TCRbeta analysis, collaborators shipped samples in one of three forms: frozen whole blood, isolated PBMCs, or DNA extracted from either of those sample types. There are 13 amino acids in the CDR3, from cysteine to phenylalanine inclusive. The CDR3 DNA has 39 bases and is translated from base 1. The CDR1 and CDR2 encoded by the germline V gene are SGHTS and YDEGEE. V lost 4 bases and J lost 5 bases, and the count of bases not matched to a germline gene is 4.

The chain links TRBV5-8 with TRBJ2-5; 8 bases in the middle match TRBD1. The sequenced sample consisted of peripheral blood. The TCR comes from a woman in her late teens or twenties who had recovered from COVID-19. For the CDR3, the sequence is CASSLRTGETQYF. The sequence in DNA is TGTGCCAGCAGCCTCCGGACAGGGGAGACCCAGTACTTC.